Following are 5 T cell receptor beta chains from one sample sequenced in a study of blood T cell repertoires in COVID-19. Assay: immunoSEQ multiplex PCR; the TCRdb copy retains only in-frame clones and omits some. Of about 44,000 clones in the sample, 85% to 90% were seen once. Sequencing used peripheral blood. All receptors come from a human donor in a cohort sampled during active COVID-19.

The chain is built from TRBV27 and TRBJ2-3; D is possibly TRBD2 (5 bases). V lost 1 base to trimming and J lost 3 bases, with 14 bases between them. This CDR3 has 16 residues. Germline V gene lookup returns CDR1 MNHEY and CDR2 SMNVEV (reference sequence). The CDR3 is CASSLWAVGITDTQYF. The CDR3 bases are TGTGCCAGCAGTTTATGGGCGGTCGGGATTACAGATACGCAGTATTTT.

V is TRBV19 and J is TRBJ2-1, with 7 bases matching TRBD2. CDR3 length: 16 amino acids. Germline-derived CDR1 and CDR2 are LNHDA and SQIVND (reference sequence). Losses at the gene ends were 0 bases for V and 3 bases for J; bases not matched to a gene: 5. CDR3 loop: CASSIDAGGFYNEQFF. The CDR3 DNA reads TGTGCCAGTAGTATAGATGCCGGGGGGTTCTACAATGAGCAGTTCTTC.

The sample holds a few counts of this clone. The rearrangement uses TRBV9 and TRBJ2-7, with a weak D call TRBD2 (5 bases). This CDR3 contains 15 residues. Germline assignment: CDR1 SGDLS and CDR2 YYNGEE. V lost 4 bases, J lost 2 bases, and 16 bases lay in between. In DNA form, the CDR3 reads TGTGCCAGCAGCCCCCACCCGGGGAAGACCTACGAGCAGTACTTC. Protein product: CASSPHPGKTYEQYF. The entire variable domain, with the rest obtained from reference TRBV9 and TRBJ2-7, is as follows: DSGVTQTPKHLITATGQRVTLRCSPRSGDLSVYWYQQSLDQGLQFLIQYYNGEERAKGNILERFSAQQFPDLHSELNLSSLELGDSALYFCASSPHPGKTYEQYFGPGTRLTVT.

The J gene is TRBJ2-1, the V gene TRBV4-2; possible D gene TRBD1, 6 bases. With 3 bases removed from V and 0 bases from J, the gap between germline ends came to 9 bases. Germline assignment: CDR1 LGHNA and CDR2 YNFKEQ. The CDR3 is 15 amino acids. CDR3 sequence reads: CASSQGDNSYNEQFF. CDR3 bases: TGTGCCAGCAGCCAGGGGGACAACTCCTACAATGAGCAGTTCTTC.

The chain carries TRBV7-2 and TRBJ1-5, with TRBD1 identical over 7 bases. CDR1 is SGHTA and CDR2 is FQGNSA in the germline V gene. The CDR3 is 14 residues long. The junction had 4 bases not matched to a gene; V was cut back by 5 bases and J by 3 bases. The CDR3 loop reads CASSPGTVNQPQHF. The CDR3 DNA follows: TGTGCCAGCAGCCCGGGGACAGTCAATCAGCCCCAGCATTTT.